A single sample gave rise to the 26 T cell receptor beta chains below, sequenced in a study of CD8 T cells in Susac syndrome. Random-hexamer reverse transcription was applied to about 0.5 to 1 ug RNA. TCRdb re-called the immunoSEQ multiplex PCR reads through MiXCR, storing one row per CDR3 protein. The top ten hold 0.62% of the sample, which has 92,000 or so distinct CDR3 sequences, around 96% seen once. Sequencing was carried out using CD8+ T cells from PBMCs. The receptors originated from a human donor with Susac syndrome.

This clonotype was detected only once. The chain combines TRBV12-3 or TRBV12-4 with TRBJ1-2, with TRBD1 identical over 11 bases. This CDR3 region has 17 residues. The trim removed 7 bases at V and 3 bases at J, leaving 13 bases unmatched. The CDR3 spells CASISGTGGQTDYGYTF. DNA of the CDR3: TGTGCCAGCATCTCCGGGACAGGGGGTCAGACGGACTATGGCTACACCTTC.

This chain uses TRBV11-1 with TRBJ1-6; D unresolved. The V and J ends lost 2 bases and 10 bases respectively, with 9 bases between them. This CDR3 is built from 13 residues. Germline CDR1 and CDR2: SGHAT and FQDESV (reference sequence). The CDR3 DNA reads TGTGCCAGCAGCTTATTGCCGGGATCACCCCTCCACTTT. It specifies CASSLLPGSPLHF.

The rearrangement uses TRBV4-3 and TRBJ1-2, with TRBD1 as a possible D gene (6 bases). The V gene's germline CDR1 is LGHNA and CDR2 YSLEER. Trimming pared 1 base from V and 8 bases from J, leaving 14 bases between. The CDR3 totals 14 residues. CDR3 bases: TGCGCCAGCAGCCAAGGACAGGCCCAGGGGGGCTACACCTTC. Translating it yields CASSQGQAQGGYTF.

The J gene is TRBJ1-5, the V gene TRBV5-1; a possible D gene is TRBD1 (6 bases). The CDR3 extends over 17 amino acids. CDR1 and CDR2 from the germline V gene are SGHRS and YFSETQ. Between the trimmed V and J ends, which lost 1 base and 0 bases, there was a span of 14 bases. DNA of the CDR3: TGCGCCAGCAGCTTGAGCGGGGGCTCAGGTAGCAATCAGCCCCAGCATTTT. Translation: CASSLSGGSGSNQPQHF.

The chain uses TRBV25-1 and TRBJ2-1, with TRBD2 as a possible D gene (5 bases). Germline-derived CDR1 and CDR2 are MGHDK and SYGVNS. The CDR3 has 13 residues. Trimming shortened V by 2 bases and J by 7 bases, and 9 bases separated the two germline ends. The CDR3 nucleotides read TGTGCCAGCAGTGAAAGAAGCGGAAATGAGCAGTTCTTC. Translated, it gives CASSERSGNEQFF. Combining the CDR3 with reference TRBV25-1 and TRBJ2-1 gives the whole variable domain EADIYQTPRYLVIGTGKKITLECSQTMGHDKMYWYQQDPGMELHLIHYSYGVNSTEKGDLSSESTVSRIRTEHFPLTLESARPSHTSQYLCASSERSGNEQFFGPGTRLTVL.

The chain links TRBV19 to TRBJ1-5; D might be TRBD1 (6 bases). Deletions cut 7 bases from V and 2 bases from J, with 15 bases between. This CDR3 contains 15 residues. CDR1 is LNHDA, CDR2 SQIVND, per germline (reference sequence). The CDR3 DNA is TGTGCCAGTAAGCTCGGGGGGGCGGGCAATCAGCCCCAGCATTTT. Protein sequence: CASKLGGAGNQPQHF.

V and J are TRBV7-2 and TRBJ1-6; the match to TRBD1 covers 9 bases. The CDR3 extends over 15 amino acids. From germline, CDR1 is SGHTA and CDR2 FQGNSA. V lost 1 base and J lost 7; bases outside the gene matches: 2. The CDR3 bases are TGTGCCAGCAGCTTAGAGGACAGGGGAAATTCACCCCTCCACTTT. Protein product: CASSLEDRGNSPLHF.

The chain is built from TRBV20-1 and TRBJ2-1; 8 bases map to TRBD2. V shed 3 bases, J shed 1 base, and the junction held 8 bases outside the gene matches. CDR3 length: 16 amino acids. Per germline, CDR1 DFQATT and CDR2 SNEGSKA (reference sequence). Written as DNA, the CDR3 is TGCAGTGCTAGCCCCTCGGGGGGGGCGTCCTACAATGAGCAGTTCTTC. Encoded protein: CSASPSGGASYNEQFF.

This chain links TRBV19 with TRBJ1-2; D remains unclear. The V gene's germline CDR1 is LNHDA and CDR2 SQIVND (reference sequence). V was shortened by 7 bases and J by 4 bases, with 13 bases between the two germline ends. CDR3 length equals 13 residues. In nucleotides, the CDR3 is TGTGCCAGTAACCCCCGGACGGCCTATGGCTACACCTTC. Its translation is CASNPRTAYGYTF. The full variable domain, with the rest looked up from reference TRBV19 and TRBJ1-2, is DGGITQSPKYLFRKEGQNVTLSCEQNLNHDAMYWYRQDPGQGLRLIYYSQIVNDFQKGDIAEGYSVSREKKESFPLTVTSAQKNPTAFYLCASNPRTAYGYTFGSGTRLTVV.

The V gene is TRBV12-3 or TRBV12-4, the J gene TRBJ2-7; perhaps TRBD1 as D (6 bases). V gave up 6 bases and J gave up 0 bases, with 12 bases separating them. The CDR3 has 14 residues. DNA of the CDR3: TGTGCCAGCAGGAATCGGACAGCCTCCTACGAGCAGTACTTC. This codes for CASRNRTASYEQYF.

This chain connects TRBV20-1 to TRBJ1-1, with D unresolved. The V gene's germline CDR1 is DFQATT and CDR2 SNEGSKA (reference sequence). V was cut by 6 bases and J by 6 bases, with 14 bases left in between. This CDR3 region has 12 residues. This chain's CDR3 is CSAPTTDSEAFF. For the CDR3, the DNA is TGCAGTGCCCCGACGACTGACTCTGAAGCTTTCTTT.

The chain is built from TRBV20-1 and TRBJ2-1; 9 bases agree with TRBD2. The CDR3 runs to 13 residues. CDR1 and CDR2 (germline): DFQATT, SNEGSKA (reference sequence). Trimming took 8 bases from V and 6 from J; bases not matched to a gene: 8. The CDR3 loop is CSSTGTSPNEQFF. The CDR3 DNA follows: TGCAGTAGCACCGGGACTAGCCCCAATGAGCAGTTCTTC.

The chain recombines TRBV12-3 or TRBV12-4 with TRBJ2-7; perhaps TRBD2 as D (5 bases). This CDR3 contains 13 residues. V dropped 5 bases and J dropped 7 bases, with 15 bases sitting between them. CDR3 sequence: CASSGTSGGEQYF. In nucleotides, the CDR3 is TGTGCCAGCAGTGGCACGAGCGGCGGGGAGCAGTACTTC.

The gene calls are TRBV7-6 and TRBJ2-7; possible D gene TRBD1, 6 bases. Germline assignment: CDR1 SGHVS and CDR2 FNYEAQ. The CDR3 has 15 residues. The germline V and J ends were trimmed by 1 base and 6 bases, with 16 bases remaining between them. This CDR3 is CASSLDRAGRGEQYF. Here the CDR3 DNA reads TGTGCCAGCAGCTTAGACAGGGCCGGCCGGGGCGAGCAGTACTTC. Full variable domain (remainder filled in from reference TRBV7-6 and TRBJ2-7): GAGVSQSPRYKVTKRGQDVALRCDPISGHVSLYWYRQALGQGPEFLTYFNYEAQQDKSGLPNDRFSAERPEGSISTLTIQRTEQRDSAMYRCASSLDRAGRGEQYFGPGTRLTVT.

V gene TRBV4-3 combines with J gene TRBJ2-5; 8 bases align to TRBD1. The germline V gene has CDR1 LGHNA and CDR2 YSLEER. CDR3 length equals 15 residues. The V segment lost 3 bases and the J segment 5 bases; nucleotides outside the gene matches: 8. The CDR3 loop is CASSQGTGQRETQYF. CDR3 sequence (DNA): TGCGCCAGCAGCCAGGGGACAGGACAACGGGAGACCCAGTACTTC.

The genes are TRBV7-2 and TRBJ1-1; D remains ambiguous. Deletions cut 4 bases from V and 5 bases from J, with 14 bases between. Germline loops: CDR1 SGHTA, CDR2 FQGNSA. The CDR3 spans 14 residues. The CDR3 loop reads CASSSRASGTEAFF. Here the CDR3 DNA reads TGTGCCAGCAGCTCCCGGGCCTCGGGAACTGAAGCTTTCTTT. Filled out from reference TRBV7-2 and TRBJ1-1, the complete variable domain reads GAGVSQSPSNKVTEKGKDVELRCDPISGHTALYWYRQSLGQGLEFLIYFQGNSAPDKSGLPSDRFSAERTGGSVSTLTIQRTQQEDSAVYLCASSSRASGTEAFFGQGTRLTVV.

The chain uses TRBV29-1 and TRBJ2-2; 7 positions agree with TRBD1. Germline-derived CDR1 and CDR2 are SQVTM and ANQGSEA. Trimming at V came to 0 bases and at J to 5 bases, leaving 9 bases not matched to a gene. CDR3 length: 16 amino acids. The CDR3 region is CSVEDPTTGRTGELFF. CDR3 DNA: TGCAGCGTTGAAGATCCGACGACAGGGCGGACCGGGGAGCTGTTTTTT.

The genes are TRBV7-9 and TRBJ1-2; 7 positions match TRBD1. The length of the CDR3 is 15 residues. The germline gives CDR1 SEHNR, CDR2 FQNEAQ (reference sequence). Losses at the gene ends were 0 bases for V and 3 bases for J; bases not matched to a gene: 4. The chain's CDR3 is CASSLAGGNYYGYTF. The CDR3 DNA is TGTGCCAGCAGCTTAGCAGGGGGCAACTACTATGGCTACACCTTC.

Turning to this clonotype: The junction does not match germline at one end; this may be a read error. The chain combines TRBV28 with TRBJ1-1; 7 positions match TRBD1. CDR1 is MDHEN, CDR2 SYDVKM, per germline. The CDR3 covers 14 residues. The CDR3: CASTFFPGTDSSDF. The CDR3 nucleotides read TGTGCCAGCACGTTCTTCCCCGGGACAGACTCCAGCGATTTT.

This chain uses TRBV20-1 with TRBJ1-5, with a tentative D call TRBD1 (6 bases). CDR1 is DFQATT and CDR2 is SNEGSKA in the germline V gene (reference sequence). The CDR3 covers 15 residues. Trimming removed 1 base from V and 7 bases from J, with 17 bases in between. Here the CDR3 reads CSARGKGGPLQPQHF. In nucleotides, the CDR3 is TGCAGTGCTAGAGGAAAAGGGGGGCCCCTGCAGCCCCAGCATTTT.

This chain uses TRBV11-3 with TRBJ2-1, with TRBD2 identical over 7 bases. The ends lost 6 bases at V and 7 bases at J; junction bases unmatched: 9. Germline CDR1 and CDR2: SGHNT and YENEEA. This CDR3 comprises 14 residues. CDR3: CASSEGSGVNEQFF. The CDR3 region has the DNA TGTGCCAGCAGTGAAGGGAGCGGGGTGAATGAGCAGTTCTTC.

The chain has TRBV7-8 and TRBJ2-5, with D possibly TRBD1 on 6 matching bases. Germline V lookup: CDR1 SGHVS, CDR2 FQNEAQ. Trimming removed 8 bases at V and 2 bases at J, with 15 bases between. This CDR3 region has 14 residues. The CDR3 region is CASEARGSQETQYF. DNA for the CDR3: TGTGCCAGCGAGGCCAGGGGAAGTCAAGAGACCCAGTACTTC.

The chain is built from TRBV18 and TRBJ1-4; no definite D call. Trimming pared 3 bases from V and 3 bases from J, leaving 11 bases between. The CDR3 is made up of 15 amino acids. Germline CDR1 reads KGHSH; CDR2 reads LQKENI. The CDR3 DNA is TGTGCCAGCTCACCGTCTAGCAGCTCTAATGAAAAACTGTTTTTT. Translated: CASSPSSSSNEKLFF.

This chain uses TRBV30 with TRBJ2-7; D may be TRBD2 (5 bases). Trimming left V 2 bases short and J 0 bases short, with 8 bases between. Per germline, CDR1 GTSNPN and CDR2 SVGIG (reference sequence). This CDR3 comprises 13 residues. The CDR3 region is CAWSTGVSYEQYF. The CDR3 nucleotides read TGTGCCTGGAGTACCGGGGTCTCCTACGAGCAGTACTTC. Full variable domain (rest looked up from reference TRBV30 and TRBJ2-7): SQTIHQWPATLVQPVGSPLSLECTVEGTSNPNLYWYRQAAGRGLQLLFYSVGIGQISSEVPQNLSASRPQDRQFILSSKKLLLSDSGFYLCAWSTGVSYEQYFGPGTRLTVT.

The chain links TRBV19 to TRBJ2-7, with 8 bases identical to TRBD2. The germline gives CDR1 LNHDA, CDR2 SQIVND (reference sequence). V lost 5 bases to trimming and J lost 7 bases; unmatched junction nucleotides: 13. This CDR3 has 15 residues. CDR3 sequence: CASSAWLAGLREQYF. In nucleotides, the CDR3 is TGTGCCAGTAGTGCATGGCTAGCGGGTCTGAGGGAGCAGTACTTC.

The chain links TRBV6-1 to TRBJ2-1; 11 bases fit TRBD2. CDR1 and CDR2 (germline): MNHNS, SASEGT. The CDR3 loop spans 19 amino acids. V dropped 6 bases and J dropped 0; count of bases not matched to a gene: 13. CDR3 DNA: TGTGCCAGCAGACCACGGGATCTAGCGGGGGGAAGCTCCTACAATGAGCAGTTCTTC. It encodes CASRPRDLAGGSSYNEQFF.